The rows below give T cell receptor beta chains drawn from one sample of a study of T cell responses to AZD1222 COVID-19 vaccine. Data came from immunoSEQ multiplex PCR; TCRdb stores just in-frame clones and leaves some out. The table records 150,000 to 200,000 clones, about 89% of them present only once. The input for sequencing was peripheral blood, taken 28 days after the second AZD1222 dose. The receptors derive from an adult who received the AZD1222 COVID-19 vaccine. Each CDR3 is given with its conserved first and last residue. A D gene is named only where the DNA matches it firmly. Size tells how often a clone was seen (once, few, many) or the class of an expanded clone, and some rows leave it out.

D	size	V	J	DNA	CDR3
.	.	TRBV18	TRBJ2-7	TGTGCCAGCTCACCACCGGACTCGCGGCCCTACGAGCAGTACTTC	CASSPPDSRPYEQYF
.	.	TRBV24-1	TRBJ2-1	TGTGCCACCAGTGAAGCGGGCCCCCCGGGGGATGGGCAGTTCTTC	CATSEAGPPGDGQFF
TRBD1	once	TRBV27	TRBJ1-6	TGTGCCAGCAGTGCCGGGACAGGGGGCGTTCTGATGAGGAATTCACCCCTCCACTTT	CASSAGTGGVLMRNSPLHF
.	once	TRBV4-2	TRBJ2-3	TGTGCCAGCAGTCGCACAGATACGCAGTATTTT	CASSRTDTQYF
TRBD1	.	TRBV3-1/TRBV3-2	TRBJ2-1	TGTGCCAGCAGCCATCTAGGGACAGGGGGAGCGGATGAGCAGTTCTTC	CASSHLGTGGADEQFF
TRBD1	.	TRBV2	TRBJ1-5	TGTGCCAGCAGCGCAAGACAGGGGGCGAATCAGCCCCAGCATTTT	CASSARQGANQPQHF
.	.	TRBV18	TRBJ2-2	TGTGCCAGCTCACCACGGACAGATGTCGGGGAGCTGTTTTTT	CASSPRTDVGELFF
.	.	TRBV5-1	TRBJ1-1	TGCGCCAGCAGCTTGGTTCTGCCAGGGCGGGGGAACACTGAAGCTTTCTTT	CASSLVLPGRGNTEAFF
.	.	TRBV9	TRBJ1-5	TGTGCCAGCAGCGAGACAGCCGATAGCAATCAGCCCCAGCATTTT	CASSETADSNQPQHF
.	few	TRBV5-1	TRBJ1-4	TGCGCCAGCAGCTTGGTCGGCTCCGGAAAACTGTTTTTT	CASSLVGSGKLFF